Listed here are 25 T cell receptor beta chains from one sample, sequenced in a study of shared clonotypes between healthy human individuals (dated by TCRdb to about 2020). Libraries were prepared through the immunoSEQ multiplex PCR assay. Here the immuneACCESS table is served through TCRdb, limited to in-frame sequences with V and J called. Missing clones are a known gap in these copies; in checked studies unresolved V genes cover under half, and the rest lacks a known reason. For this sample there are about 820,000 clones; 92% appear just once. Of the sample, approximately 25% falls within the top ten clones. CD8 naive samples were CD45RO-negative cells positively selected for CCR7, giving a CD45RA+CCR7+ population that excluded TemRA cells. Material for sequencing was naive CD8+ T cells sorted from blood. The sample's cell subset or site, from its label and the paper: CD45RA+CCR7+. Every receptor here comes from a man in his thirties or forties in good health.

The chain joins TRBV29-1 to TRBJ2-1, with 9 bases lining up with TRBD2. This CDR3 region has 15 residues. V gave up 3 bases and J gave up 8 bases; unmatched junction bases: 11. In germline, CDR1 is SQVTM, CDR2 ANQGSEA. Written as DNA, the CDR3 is TGCAGCGTTGAGTCTAGCGGGATGGGAACTGATGAGCAGTTCTTC. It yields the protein CSVESSGMGTDEQFF.

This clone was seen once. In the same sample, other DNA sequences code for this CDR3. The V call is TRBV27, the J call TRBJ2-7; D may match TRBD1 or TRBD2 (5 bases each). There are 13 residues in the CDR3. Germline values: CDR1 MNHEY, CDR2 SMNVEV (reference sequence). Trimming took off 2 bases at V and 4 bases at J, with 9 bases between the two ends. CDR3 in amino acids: CASSLGGGYEQYF. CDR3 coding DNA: TGTGCCAGCAGTTTAGGTGGGGGATACGAGCAGTACTTC.

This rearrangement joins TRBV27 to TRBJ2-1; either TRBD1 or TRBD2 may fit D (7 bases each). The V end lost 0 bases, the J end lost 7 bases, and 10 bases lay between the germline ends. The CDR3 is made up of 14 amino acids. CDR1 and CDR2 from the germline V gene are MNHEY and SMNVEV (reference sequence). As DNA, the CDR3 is TGTGCCAGCAGTTTATCAGCGGGACAGAATGAGCAGTTCTTC. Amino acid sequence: CASSLSAGQNEQFF.

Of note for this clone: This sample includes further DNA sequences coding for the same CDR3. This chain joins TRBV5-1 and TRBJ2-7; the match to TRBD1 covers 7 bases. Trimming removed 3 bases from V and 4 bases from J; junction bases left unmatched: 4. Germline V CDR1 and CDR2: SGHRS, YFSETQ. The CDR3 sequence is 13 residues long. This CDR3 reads CASSSRDSYEQYF. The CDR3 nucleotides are TGCGCCAGCAGCTCCCGGGACAGTTACGAGCAGTACTTC.

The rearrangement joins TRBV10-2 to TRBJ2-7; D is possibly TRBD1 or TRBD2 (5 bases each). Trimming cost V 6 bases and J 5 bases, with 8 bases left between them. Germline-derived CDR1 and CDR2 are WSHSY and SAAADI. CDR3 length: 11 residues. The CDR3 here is CASSGADEQYF. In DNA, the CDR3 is TGCGCCAGCAGCGGGGCTGACGAGCAGTACTTC.

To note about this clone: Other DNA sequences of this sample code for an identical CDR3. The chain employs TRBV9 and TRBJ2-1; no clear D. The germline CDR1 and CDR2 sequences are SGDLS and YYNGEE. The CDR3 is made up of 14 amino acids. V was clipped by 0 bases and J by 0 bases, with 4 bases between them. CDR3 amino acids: CASSVGGSYNEQFF. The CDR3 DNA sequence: TGTGCCAGCAGCGTAGGGGGCTCCTACAATGAGCAGTTCTTC.

DNA for the CDR3: TGTGCCAGCAGCTTAGAGGGACAGGGGGGCTACAATGAGCAGTTCTTC. This gives the protein CASSLEGQGGYNEQFF. V is TRBV7-9 and J is TRBJ2-1, with 11 nucleotides matching TRBD1. This CDR3 comprises 16 residues. Germline CDR1 is SEHNR and CDR2 is FQNEAQ (reference sequence). Losses at the gene ends were 1 base for V and 3 bases for J; bases not matched to a gene: 2.

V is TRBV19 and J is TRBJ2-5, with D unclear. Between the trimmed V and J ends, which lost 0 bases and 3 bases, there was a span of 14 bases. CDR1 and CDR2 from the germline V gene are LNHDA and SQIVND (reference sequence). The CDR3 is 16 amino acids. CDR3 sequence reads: CASSIEKFQRKETQYF. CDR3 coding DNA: TGTGCCAGTAGTATAGAAAAATTTCAGAGAAAAGAGACCCAGTACTTC.

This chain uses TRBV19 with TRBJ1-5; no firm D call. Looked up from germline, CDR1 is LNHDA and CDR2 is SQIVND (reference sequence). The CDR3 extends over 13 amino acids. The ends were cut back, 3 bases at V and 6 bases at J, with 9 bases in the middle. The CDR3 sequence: CASSIAVLQPQHF. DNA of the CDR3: TGTGCCAGTAGTATCGCGGTACTTCAGCCCCAGCATTTT.

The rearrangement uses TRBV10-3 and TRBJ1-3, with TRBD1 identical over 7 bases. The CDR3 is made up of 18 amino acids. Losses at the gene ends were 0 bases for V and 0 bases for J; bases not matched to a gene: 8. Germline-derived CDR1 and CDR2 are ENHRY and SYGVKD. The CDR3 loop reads CAISESKGADYSGNTIYF. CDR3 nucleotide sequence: TGTGCCATCAGTGAGTCAAAGGGGGCCGACTACTCTGGAAACACCATATATTTT.

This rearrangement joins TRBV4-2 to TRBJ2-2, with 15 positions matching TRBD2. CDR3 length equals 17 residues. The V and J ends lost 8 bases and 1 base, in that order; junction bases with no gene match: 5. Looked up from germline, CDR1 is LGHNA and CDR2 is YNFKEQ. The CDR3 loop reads CASGPGLAGGNTGELFF. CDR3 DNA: TGTGCCAGCGGGCCGGGACTAGCGGGAGGGAACACCGGGGAGCTGTTTTTT.

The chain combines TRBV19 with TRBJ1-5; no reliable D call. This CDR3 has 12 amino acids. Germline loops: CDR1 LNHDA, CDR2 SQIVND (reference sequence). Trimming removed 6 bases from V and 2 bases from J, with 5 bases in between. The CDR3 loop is CASSQGNQPQHF. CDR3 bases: TGTGCCAGTAGCCAGGGCAATCAGCCCCAGCATTTT.

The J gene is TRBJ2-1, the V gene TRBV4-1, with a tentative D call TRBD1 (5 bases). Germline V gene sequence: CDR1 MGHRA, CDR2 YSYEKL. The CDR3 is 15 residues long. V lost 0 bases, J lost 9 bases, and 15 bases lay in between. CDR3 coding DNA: TGCGCCAGCAGCCAAGATTTCGACAGTTCAATTGAGCAGTTCTTC. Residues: CASSQDFDSSIEQFF.

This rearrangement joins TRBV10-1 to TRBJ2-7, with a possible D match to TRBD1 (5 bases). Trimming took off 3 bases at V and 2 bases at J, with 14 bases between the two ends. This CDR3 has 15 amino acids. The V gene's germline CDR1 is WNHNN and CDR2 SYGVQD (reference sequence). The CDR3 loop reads CASSEGRVPTYEQYF. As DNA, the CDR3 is TGCGCCAGCAGTGAAGGCAGGGTACCGACCTACGAGCAGTACTTC.

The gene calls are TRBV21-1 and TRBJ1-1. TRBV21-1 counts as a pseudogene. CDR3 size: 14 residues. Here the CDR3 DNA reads TGTGCCAGCAGCGCCACGGGACCCAACACTGAAGCTTTCTTT. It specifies CASSATGPNTEAFF.

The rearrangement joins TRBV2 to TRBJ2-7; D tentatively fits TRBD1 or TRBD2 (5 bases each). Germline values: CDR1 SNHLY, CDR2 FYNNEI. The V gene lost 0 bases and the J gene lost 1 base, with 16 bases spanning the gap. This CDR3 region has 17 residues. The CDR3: CASSEALRGTQSYEQYF. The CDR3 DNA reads TGTGCCAGCAGTGAAGCGCTTCGTGGGACGCAATCCTACGAGCAGTACTTC.

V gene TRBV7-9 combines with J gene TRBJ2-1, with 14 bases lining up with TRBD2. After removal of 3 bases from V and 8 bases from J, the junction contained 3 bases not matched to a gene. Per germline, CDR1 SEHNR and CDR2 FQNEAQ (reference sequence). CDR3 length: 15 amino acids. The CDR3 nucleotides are TGTGCCAGCAGCTTGGGACTAGCGGGAGTCCATGAGCAGTTCTTC. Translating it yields CASSLGLAGVHEQFF.

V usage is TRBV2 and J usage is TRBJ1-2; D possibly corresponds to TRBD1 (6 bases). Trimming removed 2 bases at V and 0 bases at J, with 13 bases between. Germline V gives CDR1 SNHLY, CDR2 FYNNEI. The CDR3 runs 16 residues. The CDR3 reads CASSERGVRSNYGYTF. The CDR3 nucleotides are TGTGCCAGCAGTGAAAGGGGGGTCAGATCTAACTATGGCTACACCTTC.

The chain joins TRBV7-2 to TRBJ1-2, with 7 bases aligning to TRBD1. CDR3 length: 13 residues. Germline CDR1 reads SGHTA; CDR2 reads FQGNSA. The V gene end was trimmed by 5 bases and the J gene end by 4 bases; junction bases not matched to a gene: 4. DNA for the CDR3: TGTGCCAGCAGCGTATACAGGGGCTATGGCTACACCTTC. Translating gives CASSVYRGYGYTF.

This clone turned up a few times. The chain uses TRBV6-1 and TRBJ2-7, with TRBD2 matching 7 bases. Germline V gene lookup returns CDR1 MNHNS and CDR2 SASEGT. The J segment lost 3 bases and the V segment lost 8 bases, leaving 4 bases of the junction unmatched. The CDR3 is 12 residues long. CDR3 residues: CASGREFYEQYF. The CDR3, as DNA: TGTGCCAGCGGGCGGGAGTTCTACGAGCAGTACTTC.

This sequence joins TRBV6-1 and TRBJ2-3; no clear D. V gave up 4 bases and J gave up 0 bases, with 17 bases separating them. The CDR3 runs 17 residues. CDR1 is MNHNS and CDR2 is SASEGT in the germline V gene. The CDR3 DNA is TGTGCCAGCAGTGTAAGGGATCGCCACCCTAGCACAGATACGCAGTATTTT. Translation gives CASSVRDRHPSTDTQYF.

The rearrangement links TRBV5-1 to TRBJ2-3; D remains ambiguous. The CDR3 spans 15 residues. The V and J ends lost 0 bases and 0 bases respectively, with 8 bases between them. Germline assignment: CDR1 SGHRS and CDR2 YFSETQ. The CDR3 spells CASSLADTSTDTQYF. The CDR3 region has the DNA TGCGCCAGCAGCTTGGCAGACACTAGCACAGATACGCAGTATTTT.

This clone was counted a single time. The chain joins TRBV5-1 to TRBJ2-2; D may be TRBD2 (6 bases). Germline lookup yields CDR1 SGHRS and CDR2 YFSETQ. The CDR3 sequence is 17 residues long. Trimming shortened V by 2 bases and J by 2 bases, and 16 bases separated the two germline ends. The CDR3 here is CASSFFIRELNTGELFF. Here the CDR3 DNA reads TGCGCCAGCAGCTTTTTCATCCGGGAGTTAAACACCGGGGAGCTGTTTTTT.

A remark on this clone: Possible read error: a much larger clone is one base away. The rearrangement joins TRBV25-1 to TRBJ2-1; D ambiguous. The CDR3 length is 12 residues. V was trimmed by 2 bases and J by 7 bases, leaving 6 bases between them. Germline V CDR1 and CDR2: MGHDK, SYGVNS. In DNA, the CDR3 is TGTGCCAGCAGTGAAAGGTGGAATGAGCAGTTCTTC. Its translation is CASSERWNEQFF.

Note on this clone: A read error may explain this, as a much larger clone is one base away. CDR3 DNA: TGTGCCAGCAGCCCCTCCTACGAGCAGTACTTC. It codes for CASSPSYEQYF. The chain couples TRBV14 to TRBJ2-7; no clear D. Trimming took 4 bases from V and 0 from J, leaving 1 base between them. The CDR3 totals 11 residues. Germline values: CDR1 SGHDN, CDR2 FVKESK.